This T cell receptor beta chain was sequenced in a study of blood T cell repertoires in COVID-19. Turning to the study itself: T cells, B-cell-depleted T cells, or PBMCs supplied cDNA or gDNA.

How the authors handled the data: Estimation of nucleated cell counts was performed using reference gene primer amplification. Here immunoSEQ multiplex PCR was the method, and the copy in TCRdb shows in-frame clones only, minus some. The V and J calls and the clone size are those of that table, but D and trimming were determined from the DNA. Among some 150,000 clones listed, roughly 80% were seen once. Cohorts were determined from participant-reported clinical history. This clone showed up just once. The germline CDR1 and CDR2 sequences are WSHSY and SAAADI. This CDR3 spans 15 amino acids. The ends were cut back, 0 bases at V and 5 bases at J, with 13 bases in the middle.

This TCR came from a man in his fifties who had recovered from COVID-19. This chain uses TRBV10-2 with TRBJ2-5; D may be TRBD1 (6 bases). The sequencing sample was made of PBMCs or T cells enriched from blood (not recorded which). CDR3 coding DNA: TGCGCCAGCAGTGAGTCTAAGGGGGTCTCGGAGACCCAGTACTTC. Translation gives CASSESKGVSETQYF.